This entry describes one T cell receptor (beta chain). The assay used was immunoSEQ (version v3.0), run at survey level. TCRdb's table, derived via immunoSEQ multiplex PCR, lists solely in-frame clones and lacks some. The data show around 6,700 clones, roughly two thirds seen once. This sample was taken from a study of long-term antiretroviral therapy in people with HIV. Sample: unsorted PBMCs, taken 0.2 years after starting antiretroviral therapy. The clonotype comes from a man in his forties with HIV.

CDR3 nucleotide sequence: TGTGCCAGCAGCAGGGATACTAGGGAAGACACAGATACGCAGTATTTT. It codes for CASSRDTREDTDTQYF. V is TRBV7-9 and J is TRBJ2-3; possibly TRBD2 for D (5 bases). V lost 5 bases and J lost 2, with 17 bases in between. The CDR3 is 16 residues long. The germline V gene encodes CDR1 SEHNR and CDR2 FQNEAQ (reference sequence).